This passage covers 26 T cell receptor beta chains from one sample sequenced in a study of CD8 T cells in Susac syndrome. RNA amounts of about 0.45 to 1 ug underwent reverse transcription with random hexamers. Each CDR3 protein is one row after TCRdb ran MiXCR on the immunoSEQ multiplex PCR reads. The sample lists 100,000 to 150,000 distinct CDR3 sequences; about 95% were seen once. Sequencing used CD4+ T cells from PBMCs. These receptors originate from a human donor in good health.

The V gene is TRBV29-1, the J gene TRBJ2-7; the D gene could be TRBD1 or TRBD2 (5 bases each). Trimming cost V 7 bases and J 0 bases, with 16 bases left between them. This CDR3 is built from 14 residues. Per germline, CDR1 SQVTM and CDR2 ANQGSEA. The CDR3 nucleotides are TGCAGCGCTGCACCAAACGGGGCCTCCTACGAGCAGTACTTC. Residues: CSAAPNGASYEQYF.

This chain uses TRBV14 with TRBJ2-7, with 8 nucleotides matching TRBD2. The germline V gene encodes CDR1 SGHDN and CDR2 FVKESK. V lost 2 bases and J lost 4; bases outside the gene matches: 7. The CDR3 spans 15 residues. CDR3 in amino acids: CASSQLAGGVYEQYF. The CDR3 DNA reads TGTGCCAGCAGCCAATTGGCGGGAGGAGTATACGAGCAGTACTTC.

This chain's CDR3 is CSARDREAFF. DNA for the CDR3: TGCAGTGCTAGGGACAGGGAGGCTTTCTTT. The rearrangement joins TRBV20-1 to TRBJ1-1, with 8 bases aligning to TRBD1. The CDR3 spans 10 residues. V dropped 3 bases and J dropped 11; count of bases not matched to a gene: 2. Germline assignment: CDR1 DFQATT and CDR2 SNEGSKA (reference sequence).

The chain links TRBV6-2 or TRBV6-3 to TRBJ2-5; 10 bases align to TRBD2. Trimming took 8 bases from V and 4 from J; bases not matched to a gene: 7. CDR3 length: 14 amino acids. Germline CDR1 and CDR2: MNHEY and SVGEGT. CDR3 protein: CASLLAGRRETQYF. For the CDR3, the DNA is TGTGCCAGCCTACTAGCGGGACGACGAGAGACCCAGTACTTC.

The chain recombines TRBV19 with TRBJ2-7; no definite D call. This CDR3 has 13 residues. Germline CDR1 is LNHDA and CDR2 is SQIVND (reference sequence). The V and J ends lost 6 bases and 0 bases respectively, with 9 bases between them. Written as DNA, the CDR3 is TGTGCCAGTAGCGGTACAAACTCCTACGAGCAGTACTTC. This translates into CASSGTNSYEQYF. Filled out from reference TRBV19 and TRBJ2-7, the complete variable domain reads DGGITQSPKYLFRKEGQNVTLSCEQNLNHDAMYWYRQDPGQGLRLIYYSQIVNDFQKGDIAEGYSVSREKKESFPLTVTSAQKNPTAFYLCASSGTNSYEQYFGPGTRLTVT.

This clonotype has only one observation. J is TRBJ1-3 and V is TRBV7-9, with unresolved D. The CDR3 covers 15 residues. Germline CDR1 and CDR2: SEHNR and FQNEAQ (reference sequence). Trimming pared 6 bases from V and 4 bases from J, leaving 16 bases between. CDR3 in DNA: TGTGCCAGCAGGCCTACAGCCCGTTCGGGAAACACCATATATTTT. It encodes CASRPTARSGNTIYF.

The DNA of the CDR3 is TGTGCCAGCTTGGACAGGGGGCGATGGAACACTGAAGCTTTCTTT. Translated, it gives CASLDRGRWNTEAFF. The V and J genes are TRBV6-5 and TRBJ1-1; 11 nucleotides align to TRBD1. Germline V gives CDR1 MNHEY, CDR2 SVGAGI. The CDR3 is 15 residues long. V shed 8 bases, J shed 1 base, and the junction held 6 bases outside the gene matches.

This chain joins TRBV6-6 and TRBJ2-1; D is perhaps TRBD2 (6 bases). Looked up from germline, CDR1 is MNHNY and CDR2 is SVGAGI (reference sequence). V lost 8 bases and J lost 1, with 12 bases in between. The CDR3 has 14 residues. The CDR3 spells CASAPSASYNEQFF. The CDR3 DNA sequence: TGTGCCAGCGCGCCTAGCGCGTCCTACAATGAGCAGTTCTTC.

The chain combines TRBV3-1 with TRBJ1-2, with TRBD1 matching 8 bases. Unmatched junction bases numbered 7, after V lost 3 bases and J lost 4 bases. There are 15 residues in the CDR3. Germline V gene sequence: CDR1 LGHDT, CDR2 YNNKEL (reference sequence). CDR3 sequence: CASSQTDRVGYGYTF. Here the CDR3 DNA reads TGTGCCAGCAGCCAGACGGACAGGGTGGGCTATGGCTACACCTTC.

The rearrangement links TRBV30 to TRBJ2-3; D tentatively fits TRBD1 or TRBD2 (5 bases each). V lost 1 base and J 10 bases, leaving 15 bases between the germline ends. Germline assignment: CDR1 GTSNPN and CDR2 SVGIG (reference sequence). There are 13 residues in the CDR3. CDR3 protein: CAWSGGRGVPQYF. For the CDR3, the DNA is TGTGCCTGGAGTGGGGGAAGGGGAGTCCCGCAGTATTTT.

This clonotype was seen only once. CDR3 in amino acids: CASSVAAGNEKLFF. The CDR3 DNA is TGTGCCAGCAGCGTAGCCGCGGGTAATGAAAAACTGTTTTTT. The chain recombines TRBV9 with TRBJ1-4; D is undetermined. Looked up from germline, CDR1 is SGDLS and CDR2 is YYNGEE. V lost 0 bases, J lost 4 bases, and 7 bases lay in between. This CDR3 has 14 residues.

The chain uses TRBV21-1 and TRBJ2-4. TRBV21-1 is recorded as a pseudogene. The CDR3 contains 17 residues. In DNA form, the CDR3 reads TGTGCCAGCAGCAGAGCGTGGACCGAGATAGCCAAAAACATTCAGTACTTC. Its translation: CASSRAWTEIAKNIQYF.

The CDR3 DNA sequence: TGTGCCAGCAGTGACCAGGGGAGCACCGGGGAGCTGTTTTTT. Amino acids: CASSDQGSTGELFF. The rearrangement uses TRBV2 and TRBJ2-2, with D possibly TRBD1 on 6 matching bases. The CDR3 length is 14 residues. V lost 3 bases, J lost 4 bases, and 9 bases lay in between. Germline values: CDR1 SNHLY, CDR2 FYNNEI.

This chain joins TRBV19 and TRBJ2-3; D possibly uses TRBD1 or TRBD2 (6 bases each). The CDR3 runs to 15 residues. CDR1 and CDR2 from the germline V gene are LNHDA and SQIVND (reference sequence). V lost 5 bases, J lost 6 bases, and 18 bases lay in between. CDR3 nucleotides: TGTGCCAGTAGTCCAGACAGGAGGGTGTCGGATACGCAGTATTTT. As protein: CASSPDRRVSDTQYF.

The V gene is TRBV4-1, the J gene TRBJ2-5, with 14 bases aligning to TRBD2. The V segment lost 1 base and the J segment 4 bases; nucleotides outside the gene matches: 5. CDR1 and CDR2 (germline): MGHRA, YSYEKL. CDR3 length equals 17 residues. The CDR3, as DNA: TGCGCCAGCAGCCAAGGACTAGCGGGAGGGGCCGGAGAGACCCAGTACTTC. It yields the protein CASSQGLAGGAGETQYF.

This clonotype was detected a few times. The chain employs TRBV3-1 and TRBJ2-7; 8 bases agree with TRBD1. The V gene's germline CDR1 is LGHDT and CDR2 YNNKEL (reference sequence). The ends lost 5 bases at V and 1 base at J; junction bases unmatched: 4. CDR3 length: 14 residues. The CDR3 sequence: CASSVGTGSYEQYF. The CDR3 DNA sequence: TGTGCCAGCAGCGTGGGGACAGGTTCCTACGAGCAGTACTTC.

J is TRBJ1-1 and V is TRBV4-3; no clear D. V lost 1 base, J lost 4 bases, and 7 bases lay in between. Germline-derived CDR1 and CDR2 are LGHNA and YSLEER. CDR3 length: 13 residues. CDR3 coding DNA: TGCGCCAGCAGCCAAGCCGAGGGCACTGAAGCTTTCTTT. This sequence encodes CASSQAEGTEAFF.

This chain links TRBV18 with TRBJ2-7; TRBD1 matches 9 bases. After removal of 3 bases from V and 3 bases from J, the junction contained 6 bases not matched to a gene. This CDR3 region has 15 residues. Per germline, CDR1 KGHSH and CDR2 LQKENI. CDR3 nucleotides: TGTGCCAGCTCACCCGTGGGACAGGGAAACTACGAGCAGTACTTC. It translates to CASSPVGQGNYEQYF.

In this sample, this clonotype turned up a few times. The chain combines TRBV6-6 with TRBJ2-7; 7 bases map to TRBD2. Trimming took 4 bases from V and 3 from J; bases not matched to a gene: 12. The germline V gene has CDR1 MNHNY and CDR2 SVGAGI (reference sequence). The CDR3 totals 16 residues. This CDR3 is CASSSPSGKTFYEQYF. CDR3 DNA sequence: TGTGCCAGCAGTTCTCCGAGCGGGAAGACTTTCTACGAGCAGTACTTC.

This clonotype was seen once. The chain recombines TRBV5-4 with TRBJ2-5; 7 bases line up with TRBD2. This CDR3 comprises 16 residues. Germline CDR1 is SGHNT and CDR2 is YYREEE (reference sequence). Trimming cost V 6 bases and J 5 bases; bases outside gene matches: 16. This CDR3 is CASTPWGGGQSETQYF. DNA of the CDR3: TGTGCCAGCACCCCGTGGGGGGGAGGGCAATCGGAGACCCAGTACTTC. The complete variable domain, with remaining parts taken from reference TRBV5-4 and TRBJ2-5, reads ETGVTQSPTHLIKTRGQQVTLRCSSQSGHNTVSWYQQALGQGPQFIFQYYREEENGRGNFPPRFSGLQFPNYSSELNVNALELDDSALYLCASTPWGGGQSETQYFGPGTRLLVL.

The genes are TRBV18 and TRBJ1-1; D unclear. V was clipped by 0 bases and J by 2 bases, with 13 bases between them. This CDR3 is 16 amino acids long. Germline V gene sequence: CDR1 KGHSH, CDR2 LQKENI. For the CDR3, the DNA is TGTGCCAGCTCACCACCCTCCCACACAGCAAACACTGAAGCTTTCTTT. This translates into CASSPPSHTANTEAFF. Together with reference TRBV18 and TRBJ1-1, the CDR3 gives the full variable domain: NAGVMQNPRHLVRRRGQEARLRCSPMKGHSHVYWYRQLPEEGLKFMVYLQKENIIDESGMPKERFSAEFPKEGPSILRIQQVVRGDSAAYFCASSPPSHTANTEAFFGQGTRLTVV.

The J gene is TRBJ2-3, the V gene TRBV11-3; D call uncertain. The CDR3 is 12 residues long. CDR1 SGHNT and CDR2 YENEEA come from the germline V gene. V lost 5 bases and J lost 7, with 10 bases in between. CDR3 nucleotides: TGTGCCAGCAGCGGCTCAAGTTATACGCAGTATTTT. This gives the protein CASSGSSYTQYF.

The CDR3 region is CASTSELRDTQYF. The CDR3 DNA reads as TGTGCCAGTACCTCGGAACTTAGGGATACGCAGTATTTT. The chain carries TRBV19 and TRBJ2-3; D call uncertain. Trimming pared 7 bases from V and 6 bases from J, leaving 14 bases between. The CDR3 is made up of 13 amino acids. Germline V gene data show CDR1 as LNHDA and CDR2 as SQIVND (reference sequence).

The chain recombines TRBV18 with TRBJ2-6, with TRBD1 as a possible D gene (6 bases). There are 20 residues in the CDR3. V was pared by 0 bases and J by 0 bases, with 18 bases between. Looked up from germline, CDR1 is KGHSH and CDR2 is LQKENI. The DNA of the CDR3 is TGTGCCAGCTCACCACCGAACCAGGGGCGATTCCCCTCTGGGGCCAACGTCCTGACTTTC. Protein sequence: CASSPPNQGRFPSGANVLTF.

The chain recombines TRBV27 with TRBJ1-1; D is perhaps TRBD1 (5 bases). This CDR3 region has 13 residues. Per germline, CDR1 MNHEY and CDR2 SMNVEV (reference sequence). V was clipped by 5 bases and J by 3 bases, with 10 bases between them. This CDR3 reads CASSRDRYTEAFF. The CDR3 DNA follows: TGTGCCAGCAGTAGGGACCGATACACTGAAGCTTTCTTT.

The J gene is TRBJ2-3, the V gene TRBV5-8; D may be TRBD2 (6 bases). This CDR3 comprises 16 residues. Trimming took 1 base from V and 3 from J, leaving 15 bases between them. The germline gives CDR1 SGHTS, CDR2 YDEGEE. CDR3: CASSLRLGSGTDTQYF. The CDR3 coding sequence is TGTGCCAGCAGCTTGCGCCTCGGGAGTGGGACAGATACGCAGTATTTT. Full variable domain (outside the CDR3, taken from reference TRBV5-8 and TRBJ2-3): EAGVTQSPTHLIKTRGQQATLRCSPISGHTSVYWYQQALGLGLQFLLWYDEGEERNRGNFPPRFSGRQFPNYSSELNVNALELEDSALYLCASSLRLGSGTDTQYFGPGTRLTVL.